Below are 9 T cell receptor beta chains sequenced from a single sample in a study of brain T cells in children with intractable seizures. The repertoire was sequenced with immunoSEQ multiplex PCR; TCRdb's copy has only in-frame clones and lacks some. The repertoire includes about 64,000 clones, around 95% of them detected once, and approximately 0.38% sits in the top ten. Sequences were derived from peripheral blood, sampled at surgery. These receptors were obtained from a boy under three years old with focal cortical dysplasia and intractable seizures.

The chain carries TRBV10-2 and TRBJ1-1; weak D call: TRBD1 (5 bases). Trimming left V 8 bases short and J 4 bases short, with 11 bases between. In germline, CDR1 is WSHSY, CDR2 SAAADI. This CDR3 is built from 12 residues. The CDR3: CASGRGVTEAFF. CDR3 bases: TGCGCCAGCGGACGGGGGGTCACTGAAGCTTTCTTT.

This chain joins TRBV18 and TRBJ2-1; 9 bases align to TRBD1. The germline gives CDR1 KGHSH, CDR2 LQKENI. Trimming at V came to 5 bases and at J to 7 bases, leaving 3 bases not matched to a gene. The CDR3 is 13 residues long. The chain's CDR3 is CASSRTGVNEQFF. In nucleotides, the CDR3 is TGTGCCAGCTCAAGGACAGGGGTTAATGAGCAGTTCTTC.

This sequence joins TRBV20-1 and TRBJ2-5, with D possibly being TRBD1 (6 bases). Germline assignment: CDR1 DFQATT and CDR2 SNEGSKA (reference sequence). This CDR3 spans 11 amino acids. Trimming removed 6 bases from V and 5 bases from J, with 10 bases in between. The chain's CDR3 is CSALRGETQYF. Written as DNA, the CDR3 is TGCAGTGCCTTGAGGGGGGAGACCCAGTACTTC.

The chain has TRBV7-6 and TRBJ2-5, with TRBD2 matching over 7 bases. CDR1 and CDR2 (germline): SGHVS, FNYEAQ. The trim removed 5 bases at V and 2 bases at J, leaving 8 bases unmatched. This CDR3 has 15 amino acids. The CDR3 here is CASSRGGELQETQYF. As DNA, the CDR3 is TGTGCCAGCAGCCGGGGAGGGGAACTACAAGAGACCCAGTACTTC. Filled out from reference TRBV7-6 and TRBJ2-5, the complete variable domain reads GAGVSQSPRYKVTKRGQDVALRCDPISGHVSLYWYRQALGQGPEFLTYFNYEAQQDKSGLPNDRFSAERPEGSISTLTIQRTEQRDSAMYRCASSRGGELQETQYFGPGTRLLVL.

The DNA of the CDR3 is TGCGCCAGCAGTGTCGAGAGGGCCGTCCGAAATGAGCAGTTCTTC. Translation: CASSVERAVRNEQFF. V is TRBV10-2 and J is TRBJ2-1; a weak D match, TRBD2 (5 bases). Germline V gene lookup returns CDR1 WSHSY and CDR2 SAAADI. With 4 bases removed from V and 7 bases from J, the gap between germline ends came to 17 bases. The CDR3 is made up of 15 amino acids.

The DNA for the CDR3 is TGTGCCAGCAGTGAAGTTCGTTCGGGACCGACGGCGTTGTATGGCTACACCTTC. This translates into CASSEVRSGPTALYGYTF. The V call is TRBV6-1, the J call TRBJ1-2; tentative D call: TRBD1 (5 bases). Between the trimmed V and J ends, which lost 1 base and 5 bases, there was a span of 23 bases. From germline, CDR1 is MNHNS and CDR2 SASEGT. The length of the CDR3 is 18 residues.

This CDR3 is CASSYKTANYGYTF. The CDR3 DNA follows: TGTGCCAGCAGTTACAAGACAGCTAACTATGGCTACACCTTC. The genes are TRBV5-6 and TRBJ1-2; D is possibly TRBD1 (5 bases). Trimming stripped 5 bases from V and 0 bases from J, with 11 bases between. The CDR3 covers 14 residues. CDR1 is SGHDT and CDR2 is YYEEEE in the germline V gene.

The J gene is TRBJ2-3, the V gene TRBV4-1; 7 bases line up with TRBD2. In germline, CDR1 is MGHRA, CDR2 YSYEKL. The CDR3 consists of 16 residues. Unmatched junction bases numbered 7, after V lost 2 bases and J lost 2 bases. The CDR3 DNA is TGCGCCAGCAGCCAACCCGAGCGGGGCTTCACAGATACGCAGTATTTT. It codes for CASSQPERGFTDTQYF.

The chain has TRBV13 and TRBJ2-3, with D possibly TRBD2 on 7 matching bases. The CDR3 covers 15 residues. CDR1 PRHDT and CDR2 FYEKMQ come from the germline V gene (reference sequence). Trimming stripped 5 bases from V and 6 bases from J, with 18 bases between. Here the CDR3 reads CASSPSRTRGDTQYF. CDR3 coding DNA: TGTGCCAGCAGCCCCTCCCGGACTAGGGGGGATACGCAGTATTTT.